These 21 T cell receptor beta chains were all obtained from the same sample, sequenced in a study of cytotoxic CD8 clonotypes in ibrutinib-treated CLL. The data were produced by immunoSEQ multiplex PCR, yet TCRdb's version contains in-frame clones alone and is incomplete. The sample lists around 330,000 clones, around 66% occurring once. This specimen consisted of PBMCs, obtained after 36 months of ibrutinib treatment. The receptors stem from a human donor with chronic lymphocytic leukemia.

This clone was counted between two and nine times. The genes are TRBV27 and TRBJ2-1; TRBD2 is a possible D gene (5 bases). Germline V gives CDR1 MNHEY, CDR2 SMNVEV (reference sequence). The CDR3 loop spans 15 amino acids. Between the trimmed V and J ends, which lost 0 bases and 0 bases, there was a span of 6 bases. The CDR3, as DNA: TGTGCCAGCAGTTTATCGGGGAGCTCCTACAATGAGCAGTTCTTC. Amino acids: CASSLSGSSYNEQFF.

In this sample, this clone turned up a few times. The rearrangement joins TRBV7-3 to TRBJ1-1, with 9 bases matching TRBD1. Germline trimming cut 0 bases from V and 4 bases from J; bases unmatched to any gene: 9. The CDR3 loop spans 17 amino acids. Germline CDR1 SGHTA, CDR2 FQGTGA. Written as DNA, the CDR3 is TGTGCCAGCAGCTTAACGAGACAGGGGGTAGGTCGCACTGAAGCTTTCTTT. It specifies CASSLTRQGVGRTEAFF.

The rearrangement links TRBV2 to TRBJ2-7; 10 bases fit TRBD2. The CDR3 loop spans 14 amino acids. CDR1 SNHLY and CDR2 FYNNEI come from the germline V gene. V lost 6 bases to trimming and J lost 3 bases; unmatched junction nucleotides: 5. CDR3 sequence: CASRGPSGSYEQYF. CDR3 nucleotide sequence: TGTGCCAGCAGGGGACCTAGCGGGAGCTACGAGCAGTACTTC.

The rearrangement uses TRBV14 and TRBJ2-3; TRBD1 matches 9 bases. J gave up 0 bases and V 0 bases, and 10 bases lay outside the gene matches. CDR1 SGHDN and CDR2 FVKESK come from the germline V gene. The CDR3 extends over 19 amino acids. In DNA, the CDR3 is TGTGCCAGCAGCCAAGATCATTCCCGGGACAGGGACAGCACAGATACGCAGTATTTT. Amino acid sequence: CASSQDHSRDRDSTDTQYF. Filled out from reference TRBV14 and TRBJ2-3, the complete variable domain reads EAGVTQFPSHSVIEKGQTVTLRCDPISGHDNLYWYRRVMGKEIKFLLHFVKESKQDESGMPNNRFLAERTGGTYSTLKVQPAELEDSGVYFCASSQDHSRDRDSTDTQYFGPGTRLTVL.

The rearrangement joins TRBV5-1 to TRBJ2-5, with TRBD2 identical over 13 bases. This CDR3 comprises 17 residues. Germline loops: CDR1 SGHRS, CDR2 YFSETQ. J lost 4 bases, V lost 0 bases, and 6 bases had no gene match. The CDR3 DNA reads TGCGCCAGCAGCTTGGGACTAGCGGGGGGCCCGGCAGAGACCCAGTACTTC. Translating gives CASSLGLAGGPAETQYF.

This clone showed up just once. The CDR3, as DNA: TGTGCCAGCAGTTTCGGGACTAGCGGCACAGATACGCAGTATTTT. It encodes CASSFGTSGTDTQYF. The chain couples TRBV28 to TRBJ2-3; 10 bases fit TRBD2. V trimming: 3 bases; J trimming: 1 base; junction bases outside the gene matches: 1. The CDR3 is 15 amino acids. Germline V gene sequence: CDR1 MDHEN, CDR2 SYDVKM. The whole variable domain, filled in from reference TRBV28 and TRBJ2-3, reads DVKVTQSSRYLVKRTGEKVFLECVQDMDHENMFWYRQDPGLGLRLIYFSYDVKMKEKGDIPEGYSVSREKKERFSLILESASTNQTSMYLCASSFGTSGTDTQYFGPGTRLTVL.

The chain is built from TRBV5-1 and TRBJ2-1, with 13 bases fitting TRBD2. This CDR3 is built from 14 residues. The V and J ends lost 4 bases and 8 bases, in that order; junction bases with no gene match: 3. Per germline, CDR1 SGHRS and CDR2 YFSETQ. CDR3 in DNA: TGCGCCAGCAGCGATGGACTAGCGGGAGATGAGCAGTTCTTC. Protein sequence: CASSDGLAGDEQFF.

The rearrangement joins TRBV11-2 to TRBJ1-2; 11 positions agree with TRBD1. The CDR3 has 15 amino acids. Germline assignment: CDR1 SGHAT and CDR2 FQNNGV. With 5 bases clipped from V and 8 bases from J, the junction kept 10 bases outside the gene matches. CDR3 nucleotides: TGTGCCAGCAGCCCGCCGGACAGGGGGCTTCGGGGCTACACCTTC. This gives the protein CASSPPDRGLRGYTF.

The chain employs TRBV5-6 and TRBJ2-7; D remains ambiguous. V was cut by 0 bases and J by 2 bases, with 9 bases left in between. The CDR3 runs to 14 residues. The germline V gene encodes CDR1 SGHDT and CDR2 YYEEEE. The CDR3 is CASSLESNAYEQYF. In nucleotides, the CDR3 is TGTGCCAGCAGCTTGGAGTCGAACGCCTACGAGCAGTACTTC.

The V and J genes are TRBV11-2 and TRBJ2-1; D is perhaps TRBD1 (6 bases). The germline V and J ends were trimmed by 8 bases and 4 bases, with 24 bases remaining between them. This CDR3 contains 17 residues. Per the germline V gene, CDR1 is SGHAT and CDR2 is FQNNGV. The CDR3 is CASRGWEQGSTYNEQFF. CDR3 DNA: TGTGCCAGCCGAGGCTGGGAACAGGGTTCGACGTACAATGAGCAGTTCTTC.

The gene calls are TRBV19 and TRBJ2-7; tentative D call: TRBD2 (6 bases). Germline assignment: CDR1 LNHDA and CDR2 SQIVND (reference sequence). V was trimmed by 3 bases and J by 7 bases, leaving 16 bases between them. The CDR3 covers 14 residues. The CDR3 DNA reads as TGTGCCAGTAGTATTGGGTACTACGGGACTGAGCAGTACTTC. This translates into CASSIGYYGTEQYF.

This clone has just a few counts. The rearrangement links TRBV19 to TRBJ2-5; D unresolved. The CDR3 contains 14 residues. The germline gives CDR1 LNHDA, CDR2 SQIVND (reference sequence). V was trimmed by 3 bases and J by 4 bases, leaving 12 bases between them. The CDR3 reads CASSIPYYPETQYF. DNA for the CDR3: TGTGCCAGTAGTATTCCCTACTATCCAGAGACCCAGTACTTC.

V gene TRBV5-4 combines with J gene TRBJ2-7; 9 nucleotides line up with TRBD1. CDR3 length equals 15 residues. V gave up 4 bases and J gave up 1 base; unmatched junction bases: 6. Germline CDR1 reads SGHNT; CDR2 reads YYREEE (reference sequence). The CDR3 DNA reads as TGTGCCAGCAGCCCCCCAGGGACAGGGTCCTACGAGCAGTACTTC. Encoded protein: CASSPPGTGSYEQYF.

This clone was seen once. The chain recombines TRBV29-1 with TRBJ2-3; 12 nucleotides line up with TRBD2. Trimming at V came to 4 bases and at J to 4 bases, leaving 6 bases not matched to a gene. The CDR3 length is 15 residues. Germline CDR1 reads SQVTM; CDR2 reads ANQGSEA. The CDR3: CSVGRTSGAADTQYF. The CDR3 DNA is TGCAGCGTTGGGAGGACTAGCGGGGCGGCAGATACGCAGTATTTT.

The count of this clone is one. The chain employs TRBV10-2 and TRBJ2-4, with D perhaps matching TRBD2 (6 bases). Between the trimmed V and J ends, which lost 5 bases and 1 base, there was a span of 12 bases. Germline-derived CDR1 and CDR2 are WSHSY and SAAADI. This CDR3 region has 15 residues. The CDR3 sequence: CASSWAGMAKNIQYF. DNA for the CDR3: TGCGCCAGCAGTTGGGCGGGAATGGCCAAAAACATTCAGTACTTC.

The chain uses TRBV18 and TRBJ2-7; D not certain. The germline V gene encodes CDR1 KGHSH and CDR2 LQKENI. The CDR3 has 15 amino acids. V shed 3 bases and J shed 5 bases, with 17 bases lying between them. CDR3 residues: CASSPPGLMGNEQYF. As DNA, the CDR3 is TGTGCCAGCTCACCCCCGGGCCTCATGGGCAACGAGCAGTACTTC.

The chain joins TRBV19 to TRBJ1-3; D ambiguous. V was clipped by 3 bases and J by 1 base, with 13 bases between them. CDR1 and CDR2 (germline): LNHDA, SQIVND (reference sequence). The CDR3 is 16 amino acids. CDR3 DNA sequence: TGTGCCAGTAGTATTAGGGCGACGGTTTCTGGAAACACCATATATTTT. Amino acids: CASSIRATVSGNTIYF.

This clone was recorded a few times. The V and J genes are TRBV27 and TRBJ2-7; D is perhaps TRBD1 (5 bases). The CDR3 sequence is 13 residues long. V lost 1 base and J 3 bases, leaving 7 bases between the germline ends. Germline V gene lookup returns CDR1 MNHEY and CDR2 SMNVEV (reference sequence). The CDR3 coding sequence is TGTGCCAGCAGTTTATATCAGGGCTACGAGCAGTACTTC. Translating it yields CASSLYQGYEQYF.

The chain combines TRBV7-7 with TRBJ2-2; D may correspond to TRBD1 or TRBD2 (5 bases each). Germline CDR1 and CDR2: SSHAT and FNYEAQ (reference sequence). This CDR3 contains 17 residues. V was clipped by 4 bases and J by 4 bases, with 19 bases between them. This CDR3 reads CASSSARTGLSTGELFF. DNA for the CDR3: TGTGCCAGCAGCTCCGCACGTACGGGGCTGAGCACCGGGGAGCTGTTTTTT.

CDR3 sequence reads: CASSLVRQGPSEQYF. The CDR3 DNA is TGCGCCAGCAGCTTAGTGAGACAGGGCCCCAGCGAGCAGTACTTC. The rearrangement joins TRBV5-1 to TRBJ2-7; 7 bases align to TRBD1. There are 15 residues in the CDR3. V trimming: 2 bases; J trimming: 6 bases; junction bases outside the gene matches: 11. CDR1 SGHRS and CDR2 YFSETQ come from the germline V gene.

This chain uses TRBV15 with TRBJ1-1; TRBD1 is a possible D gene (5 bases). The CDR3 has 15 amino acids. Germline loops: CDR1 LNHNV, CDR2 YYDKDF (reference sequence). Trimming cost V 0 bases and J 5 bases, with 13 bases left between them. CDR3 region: CATSRDGRDATEAFF. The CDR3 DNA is TGTGCCACCAGCAGAGATGGCAGGGATGCGACTGAAGCTTTCTTT. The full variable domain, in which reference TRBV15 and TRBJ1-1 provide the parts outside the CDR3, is DAMVIQNPRYQVTQFGKPVTLSCSQTLNHNVMYWYQQKSSQAPKLLFHYYDKDFNNEADTPDNFQSRRPNTSFCFLDIRSPGLGDTAMYLCATSRDGRDATEAFFGQGTRLTVV.